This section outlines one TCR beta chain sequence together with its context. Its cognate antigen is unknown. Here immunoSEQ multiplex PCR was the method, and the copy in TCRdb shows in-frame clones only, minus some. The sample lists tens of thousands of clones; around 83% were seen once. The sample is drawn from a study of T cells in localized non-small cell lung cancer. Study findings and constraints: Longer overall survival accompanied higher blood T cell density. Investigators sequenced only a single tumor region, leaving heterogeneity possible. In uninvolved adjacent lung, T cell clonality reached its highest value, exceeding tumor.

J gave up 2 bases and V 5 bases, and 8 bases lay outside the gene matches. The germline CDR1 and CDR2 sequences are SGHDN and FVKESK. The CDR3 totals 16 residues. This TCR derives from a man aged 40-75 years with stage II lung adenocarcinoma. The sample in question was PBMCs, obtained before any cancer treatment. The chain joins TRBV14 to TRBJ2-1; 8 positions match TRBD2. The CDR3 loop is CASSFIAGGTYNEQFF. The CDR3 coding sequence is TGTGCCAGCAGCTTCATCGCGGGGGGAACCTACAATGAGCAGTTCTTC.